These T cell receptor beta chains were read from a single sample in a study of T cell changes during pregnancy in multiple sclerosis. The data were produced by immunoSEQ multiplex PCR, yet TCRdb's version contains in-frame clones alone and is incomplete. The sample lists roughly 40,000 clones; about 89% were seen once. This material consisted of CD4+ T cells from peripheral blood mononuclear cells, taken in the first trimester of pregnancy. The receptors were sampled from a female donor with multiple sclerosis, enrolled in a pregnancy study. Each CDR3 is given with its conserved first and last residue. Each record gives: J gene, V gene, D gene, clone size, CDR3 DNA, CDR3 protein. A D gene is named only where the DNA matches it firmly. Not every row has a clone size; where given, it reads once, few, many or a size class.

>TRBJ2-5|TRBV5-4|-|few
TGTGCCAGCAGCTTGAGCAGACTAGTTGGGCAAGAGACCCAGTACTTC
CASSLSRLVGQETQYF
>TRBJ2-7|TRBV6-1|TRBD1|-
TGTGCCAGCAGACGACAGGGCGGTGACGAGCAGTACTTC
CASRRQGGDEQYF
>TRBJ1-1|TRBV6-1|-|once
TGTGCCAGCAGTGAATTCGGTGAAGCTTTCTTT
CASSEFGEAFF
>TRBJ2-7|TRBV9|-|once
TGTGCCAGCAGCCCTAACGAGGGATACGAGCAGTACTTC
CASSPNEGYEQYF
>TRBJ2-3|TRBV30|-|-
TGTGCCTGGAGTTTTCTATCAGATACGCAGTATTTT
CAWSFLSDTQYF
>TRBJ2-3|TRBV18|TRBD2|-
TGTGCCAGCTCACCTCTTTCAGCGGGAATAACAGATACGCAGTATTTT
CASSPLSAGITDTQYF
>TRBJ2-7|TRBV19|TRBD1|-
TGTGCCAGTAGTAACAGGGGTTCTGACGAGCAGTACTTC
CASSNRGSDEQYF
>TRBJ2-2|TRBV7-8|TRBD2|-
TGTGCCAGCAGCTTAGGCCCTAGCGGGAGTAGCGCCGGGGAGCTGTTTTTT
CASSLGPSGSSAGELFF
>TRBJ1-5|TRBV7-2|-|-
TGTGCCAGCAGCGAGGACAGATACAATCAGCCCCAGCATTTT
CASSEDRYNQPQHF
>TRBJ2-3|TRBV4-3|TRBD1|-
TGCGCCAGCAGCCCACTCCTAGGACAGGGAAATACGCAGTATTTT
CASSPLLGQGNTQYF
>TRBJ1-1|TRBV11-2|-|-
TGTGCCAGCAGCTTAGATGGGGTGGCAGGGAGGAGCACTGAAGCTTTCTTT
CASSLDGVAGRSTEAFF
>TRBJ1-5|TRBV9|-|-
TGTGCCAGCAGCGCGGACAGCCTTAGCAATCAGCCCCAGCATTTT
CASSADSLSNQPQHF
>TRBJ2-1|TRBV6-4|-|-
TGTGCCAGCAGTGACCCCCGACTCCTTACTAATGAGCAGTTCTTC
CASSDPRLLTNEQFF
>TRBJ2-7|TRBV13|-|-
TGTGCCAGCAGCTTACTAGGACTCCACGAGCAGTACTTC
CASSLLGLHEQYF
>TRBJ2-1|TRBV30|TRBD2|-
TGTGCCTGGAGTGTAGCTAGCGGGAGATGGGGTGAGCAGTTCTTC
CAWSVASGRWGEQFF
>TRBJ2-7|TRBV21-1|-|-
TGTGCCAGCAGACCACCCTGGGACATCGTTACCTACGAGCAGTACTTC
CASRPPWDIVTYEQYF
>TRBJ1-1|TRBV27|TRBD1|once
TGTGCCAGCAGTTTCGGGACAGGGCTGAACACTGAAGCTTTCTTT
CASSFGTGLNTEAFF
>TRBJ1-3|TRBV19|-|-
TGTGCCAGTAGAGACAGAGCTTCTGGAAACACCATATATTTT
CASRDRASGNTIYF
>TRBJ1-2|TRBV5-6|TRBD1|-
TGTGCCAGCACCGTGCCGGGACAGGGTAATGGCTACACCTTC
CASTVPGQGNGYTF
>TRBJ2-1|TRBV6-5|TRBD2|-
TGTGCCAGCATGCCTAGCGGGAGGTACAATGAGCAGTTCTTC
CASMPSGRYNEQFF
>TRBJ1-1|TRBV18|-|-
TGTGCCAGCTCACCGCAGGGTAACACTGAAGCTTTCTTT
CASSPQGNTEAFF
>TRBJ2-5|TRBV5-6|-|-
TGTGCCAGCAGCTTGGCTCGAGAGGCCGTATCCCAGTACTTC
CASSLAREAVSQYF
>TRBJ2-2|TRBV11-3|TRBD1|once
TGTGCCAGCGGATCAGGGGGCGCGAACACCGGGGAGCTGTTTTTT
CASGSGGANTGELFF
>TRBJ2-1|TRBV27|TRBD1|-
TGTGCCAGCAGTTCTACCAAGGGGGCCAGCAATGAGCAGTTCTTC
CASSSTKGASNEQFF
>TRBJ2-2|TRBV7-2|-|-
TGTGCCAGCAGAGAGGCCGGCACCGGGGAGCTGTTTTTT
CASREAGTGELFF
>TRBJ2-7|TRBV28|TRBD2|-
TGTGCCAGCAGTTCTCCCCCGGGACTAGCGGTTCTGCGGGAGCAGTACTTC
CASSSPPGLAVLREQYF
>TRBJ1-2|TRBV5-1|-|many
TGCGCCAGCAGCCCGGACAGCCTCTATGGCTACACCTTC
CASSPDSLYGYTF
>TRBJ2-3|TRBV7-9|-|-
TGTGCCAGCAGCTTAGCAGCGGGCGTGGCAGATACGCAGTATTTT
CASSLAAGVADTQYF
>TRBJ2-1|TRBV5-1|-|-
TGCGCCAGCAGTCCCGGTGTAAACAATGAGCAGTTCTTC
CASSPGVNNEQFF
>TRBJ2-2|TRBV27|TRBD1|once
TGTGCCAGCAGTTTTCGGGACAGGTTCCTCAAGAACACCGGGGAGCTGTTTTTT
CASSFRDRFLKNTGELFF
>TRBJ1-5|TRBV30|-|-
TGTGCCTGGAGGAGTGGCAGTCCCGTAGGGGATCAGCCCCAGCATTTT
CAWRSGSPVGDQPQHF
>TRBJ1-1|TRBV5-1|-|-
TGCGCCAGCAGCTTGGGGACAGCTTCGAACACTGAAGCTTTCTTT
CASSLGTASNTEAFF
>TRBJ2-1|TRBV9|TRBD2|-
TGTGCCAGCAGCGCCCCCCTAAGACTAGCGGACGACAATGAGCAGTTCTTC
CASSAPLRLADDNEQFF
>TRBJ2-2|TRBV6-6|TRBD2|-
TGTGCCAGCATTGCCCTTGGGGGGGCCGGGGAGCTGTTTTTT
CASIALGGAGELFF
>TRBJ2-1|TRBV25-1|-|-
TGTGCCAGCAGGGGGCACAGGCGATCAAATGAGCAGTTCTTC
CASRGHRRSNEQFF
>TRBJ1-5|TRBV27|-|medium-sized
TGTGCCAGCAGTTTTAGGGGCCAAGCTCGGCCCCAGCATTTT
CASSFRGQARPQHF
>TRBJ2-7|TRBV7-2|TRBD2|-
TGTGCCAGCAGCTTAGCGGTGACTAGCGGCCTCTCCTACGAGCAGTACTTC
CASSLAVTSGLSYEQYF
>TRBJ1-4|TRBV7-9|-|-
TGTGCCAGCGCCCGTCAGGATCCTAATGAAAAACTGTTTTTT
CASARQDPNEKLFF
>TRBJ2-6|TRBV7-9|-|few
TGTGCCAGCAGCGCGCCAGGTGGGTCTCTAAACTCTGGGGCCAACGTCCTGACTTTC
CASSAPGGSLNSGANVLTF
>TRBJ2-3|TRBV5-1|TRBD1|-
TGCGCCAGCAGCTCGGGACAGCTGGGGGCAGATACGCAGTATTTT
CASSSGQLGADTQYF
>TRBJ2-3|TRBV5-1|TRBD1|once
TGCGCCAGCAGCTTGACAGGGGCTAAAGATACGCAGTATTTT
CASSLTGAKDTQYF
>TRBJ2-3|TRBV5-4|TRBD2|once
TGTGCCAGCAGCTTGGGGACTAGCGGGAGGTCGGATACGCAGTATTTT
CASSLGTSGRSDTQYF
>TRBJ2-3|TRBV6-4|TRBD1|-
TGTGCCAGCAGTGACTCAGGGACAGGGGAGAAGATTACAGATACGCAGTATTTT
CASSDSGTGEKITDTQYF
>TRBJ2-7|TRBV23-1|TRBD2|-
TGCGCCAGCAGTCTGCGGGAGTGTTCCTACGAGCAGTACTTC
CASSLRECSYEQYF
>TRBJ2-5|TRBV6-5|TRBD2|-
TGTGCCAGCAGCCGAGGTGCGGGAGGAGAGACCCAGTACTTC
CASSRGAGGETQYF
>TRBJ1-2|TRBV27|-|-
TGTGCCAGCAGTTACGACCTCAGGGATGGCTACACCTTC
CASSYDLRDGYTF
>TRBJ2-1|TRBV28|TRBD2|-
TGTGCCAGCAGGGATTCGGGAGGCCAATACAATGAGCAGTTCTTC
CASRDSGGQYNEQFF
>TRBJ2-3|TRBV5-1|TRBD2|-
TGCGCCAGCAGCTCACCGGGACTAGCGGGAGCAGATACGCAGTATTTT
CASSSPGLAGADTQYF
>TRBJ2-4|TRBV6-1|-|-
TGTGCCAGCAGTGAGCACAGGCCGGGGGTCAACATTCAGTACTTC
CASSEHRPGVNIQYF
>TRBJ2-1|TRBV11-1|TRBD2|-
TGTGCCAGCAGCTCTTTAGCGGGAGTCCTTTCCTACAATGAGCAGTTCTTC
CASSSLAGVLSYNEQFF
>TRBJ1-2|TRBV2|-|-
TGTGCCAGCAGTGAGGGAGAGAGCTATGGCTACACCTTC
CASSEGESYGYTF
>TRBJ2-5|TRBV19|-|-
TGTGCCAGTAGTATCTCCATACTAGCAGGTCTTTCCCAAGAGACCCAGTACTTC
CASSISILAGLSQETQYF